One and the same sample provided the 8 T cell receptor beta chains below, sequenced in a study of T cell repertoires in cytomegalovirus infection. TCRdb ran MiXCR on the reads and lists one entry per CDR3 protein. The sample records 150,000 to 200,000 distinct CDR3 sequences, 28% being singletons. The specimen sequenced was PBMCs. These receptors originate from a human donor in good health (CMV status not recorded). Some clones in this sample may be carry-over from other donors' samples.

This rearrangement joins TRBV2 to TRBJ1-5; D not resolved. CDR3 length equals 14 residues. Trimming left V 3 bases short and J 1 base short, with 7 bases between. Germline-derived CDR1 and CDR2 are SNHLY and FYNNEI. In nucleotides, the CDR3 is TGTGCCAGCAGTGAGGGCAGCAGCAATCAGCCCCAGCATTTT. Its translation: CASSEGSSNQPQHF.

Only a few counts were recorded for this clonotype. The chain has TRBV20-1 and TRBJ2-5, with D unresolved. Germline values: CDR1 DFQATT, CDR2 SNEGSKA (reference sequence). Trimming cost V 4 bases and J 5 bases, with 8 bases left between them. CDR3 length: 11 residues. CDR3 sequence reads: CSAKWSETQYF. CDR3 nucleotides: TGCAGTGCTAAGTGGTCGGAGACCCAGTACTTC.

The rearrangement uses TRBV6-1 and TRBJ2-2, with 12 bases that match TRBD1. CDR3 length: 17 amino acids. CDR1 is MNHNS, CDR2 SASEGT, per germline. V was clipped by 6 bases and J by 4 bases; unmatched bases: 9. The CDR3 loop is CASRGQGAGLGTGELFF. The CDR3 DNA reads TGTGCCAGCAGGGGACAGGGGGCAGGTCTGGGCACCGGGGAGCTGTTTTTT.

In this sample, this clonotype turned up a few times. This rearrangement joins TRBV12-3 or TRBV12-4 to TRBJ1-2; 9 bases are a match to TRBD1. V trimming: 7 bases; J trimming: 8 bases; junction bases outside the gene matches: 11. This CDR3 contains 14 residues. In nucleotides, the CDR3 is TGTGCCAGCACCGACCACGACAGGGGGGGCGGCTACACCTTC. Residues: CASTDHDRGGGYTF.

This clonotype has just a few counts. The junction shows a germline mismatch at one end, possibly a read error. The V and J genes are TRBV2 and TRBJ2-2; 12 bases align to TRBD2. The germline CDR1 and CDR2 sequences are SNHLY and FYNNEI. The CDR3 totals 15 residues. In nucleotides, the CDR3 is TGTGCCAGCACTGAACTAGCGGGGGGAACCGGGGAGCTGTTTTTT. Protein sequence: CASTELAGGTGELFF.

The rearrangement joins TRBV18 to TRBJ2-7; D perhaps matches TRBD1 (5 bases). The V end was cut by 3 bases, the J end by 6 bases, with 18 bases between. The CDR3 is 15 residues long. The germline V gene has CDR1 KGHSH and CDR2 LQKENI. CDR3 DNA: TGTGCCAGCTCACCCCGAAACACCAGGGATTCCGAGCAGTACTTC. Translated: CASSPRNTRDSEQYF.

V is TRBV19 and J is TRBJ1-1; TRBD1 matches 7 bases. The CDR3 is 13 residues long. Germline V gene sequence: CDR1 LNHDA, CDR2 SQIVND (reference sequence). With 4 bases clipped from V and 4 bases from J, the junction kept 3 bases outside the gene matches. CDR3 DNA sequence: TGTGCCAGTAGTAAGGGGGCGCCCACTGAAGCTTTCTTT. Its protein is CASSKGAPTEAFF.

This clonotype was seen a handful of times. The chain employs TRBV2 and TRBJ1-2, with TRBD1 identical over 8 bases. The CDR3 is made up of 16 amino acids. Germline V gene sequence: CDR1 SNHLY, CDR2 FYNNEI. V was pared by 2 bases and J by 8 bases, with 13 bases of the junction left unmatched. CDR3 DNA sequence: TGTGCCAGCAGTGAAACGATTGGACAGGGACGGAGAGGCTACACCTTC. Protein: CASSETIGQGRRGYTF.